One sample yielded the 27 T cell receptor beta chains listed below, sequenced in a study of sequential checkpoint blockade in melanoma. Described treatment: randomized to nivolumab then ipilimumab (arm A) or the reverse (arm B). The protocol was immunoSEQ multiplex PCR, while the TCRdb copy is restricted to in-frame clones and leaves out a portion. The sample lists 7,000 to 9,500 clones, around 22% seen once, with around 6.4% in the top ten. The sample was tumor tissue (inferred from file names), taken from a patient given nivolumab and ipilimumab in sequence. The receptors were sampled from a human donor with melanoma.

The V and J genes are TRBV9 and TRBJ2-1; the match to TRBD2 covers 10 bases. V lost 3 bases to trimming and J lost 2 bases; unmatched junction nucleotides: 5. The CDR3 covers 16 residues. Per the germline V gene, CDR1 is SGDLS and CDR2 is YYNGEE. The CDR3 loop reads CASSAQAGGTYNEQFF. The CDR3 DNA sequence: TGTGCCAGCAGCGCCCAAGCGGGAGGGACCTACAATGAGCAGTTCTTC.

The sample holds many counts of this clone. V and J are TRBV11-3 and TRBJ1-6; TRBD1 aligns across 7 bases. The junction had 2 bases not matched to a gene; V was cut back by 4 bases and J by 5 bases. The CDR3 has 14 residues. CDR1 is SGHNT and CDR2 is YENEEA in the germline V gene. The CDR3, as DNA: TGTGCCAGCAGCTCACAGGGGAATAATTCACCCCTCCACTTT. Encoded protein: CASSSQGNNSPLHF.

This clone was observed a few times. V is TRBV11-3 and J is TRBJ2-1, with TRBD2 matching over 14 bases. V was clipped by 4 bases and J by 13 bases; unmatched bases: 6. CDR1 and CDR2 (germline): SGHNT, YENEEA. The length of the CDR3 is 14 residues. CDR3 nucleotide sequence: TGTGCCAGCAGCTCGGGGGGACTAGCGGGAGATCAGTTCTTC. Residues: CASSSGGLAGDQFF.

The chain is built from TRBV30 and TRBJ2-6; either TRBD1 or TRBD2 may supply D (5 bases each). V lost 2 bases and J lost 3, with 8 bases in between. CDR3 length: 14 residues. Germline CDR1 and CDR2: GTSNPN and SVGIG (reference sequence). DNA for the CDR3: TGTGCCTGGAGTTGGGGGAGTGGGGCCAACGTCCTGACTTTC. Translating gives CAWSWGSGANVLTF.

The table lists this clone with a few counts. CDR3 nucleotides: TGTGCCAGCAGGCGCCAGGGATCTGATGGCTACACCTTC. Amino acid sequence: CASRRQGSDGYTF. The chain combines TRBV6-8 with TRBJ1-2, with D tentatively TRBD1 (5 bases). The CDR3 runs 13 residues. Germline CDR1 is MNHGY and CDR2 is SAAAGT. Trimming removed 6 bases at V and 6 bases at J, with 14 bases between.

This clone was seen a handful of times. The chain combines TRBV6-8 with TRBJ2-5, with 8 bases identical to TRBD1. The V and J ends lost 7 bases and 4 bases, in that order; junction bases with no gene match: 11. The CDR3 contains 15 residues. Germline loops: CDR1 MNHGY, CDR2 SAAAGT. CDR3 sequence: CASKRGADRVETQYF. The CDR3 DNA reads TGTGCCAGCAAAAGGGGAGCGGACAGGGTAGAGACCCAGTACTTC.

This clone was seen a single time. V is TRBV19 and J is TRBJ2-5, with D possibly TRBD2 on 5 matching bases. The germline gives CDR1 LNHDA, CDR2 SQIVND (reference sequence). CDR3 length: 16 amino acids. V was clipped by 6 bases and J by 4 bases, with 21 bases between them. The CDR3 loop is CASSPPWSSGGETQYF. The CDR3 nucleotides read TGTGCCAGTAGCCCCCCTTGGTCAAGCGGTGGAGAGACCCAGTACTTC.

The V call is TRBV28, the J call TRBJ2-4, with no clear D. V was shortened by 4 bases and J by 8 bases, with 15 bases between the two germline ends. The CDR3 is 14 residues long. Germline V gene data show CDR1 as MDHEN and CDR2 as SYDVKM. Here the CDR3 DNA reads TGTGCCAGCAGTTCCCGGGCCCTGGGTGACATTCAGTACTTC. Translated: CASSSRALGDIQYF.

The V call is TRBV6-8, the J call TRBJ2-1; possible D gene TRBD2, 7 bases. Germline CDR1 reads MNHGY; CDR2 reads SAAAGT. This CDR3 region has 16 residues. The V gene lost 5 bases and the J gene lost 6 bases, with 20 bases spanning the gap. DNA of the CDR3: TGTGCCAGCAGTCGAACCCGGGGGGCGGGCTCCAATGAGCAGTTCTTC. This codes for CASSRTRGAGSNEQFF.

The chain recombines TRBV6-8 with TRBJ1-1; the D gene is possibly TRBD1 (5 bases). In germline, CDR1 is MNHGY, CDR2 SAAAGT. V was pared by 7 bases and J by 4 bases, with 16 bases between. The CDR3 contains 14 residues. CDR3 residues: CASNLLGDGTEAFF. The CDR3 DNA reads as TGTGCCAGCAACCTGTTGGGGGACGGCACTGAAGCTTTCTTT.

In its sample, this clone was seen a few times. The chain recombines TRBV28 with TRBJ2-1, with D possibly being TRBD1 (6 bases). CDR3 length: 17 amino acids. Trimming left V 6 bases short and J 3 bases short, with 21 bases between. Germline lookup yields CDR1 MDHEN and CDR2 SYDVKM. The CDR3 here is CASSRTSQGQGYNEQFF. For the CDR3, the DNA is TGTGCCAGCAGCCGAACCTCCCAGGGGCAGGGCTACAATGAGCAGTTCTTC.

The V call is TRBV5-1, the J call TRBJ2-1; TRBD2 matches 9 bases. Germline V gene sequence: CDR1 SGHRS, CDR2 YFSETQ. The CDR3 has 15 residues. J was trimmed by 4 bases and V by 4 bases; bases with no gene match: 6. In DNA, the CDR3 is TGCGCCAGCAGCGAGACTAGCGGAGTATACAATGAGCAGTTCTTC. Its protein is CASSETSGVYNEQFF.

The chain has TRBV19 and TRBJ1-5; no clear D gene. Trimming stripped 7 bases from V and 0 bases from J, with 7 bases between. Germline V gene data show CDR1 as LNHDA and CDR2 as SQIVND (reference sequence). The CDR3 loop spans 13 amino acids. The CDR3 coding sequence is TGTGCCAGTAAAGGAGATAGCAATCAGCCCCAGCATTTT. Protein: CASKGDSNQPQHF.

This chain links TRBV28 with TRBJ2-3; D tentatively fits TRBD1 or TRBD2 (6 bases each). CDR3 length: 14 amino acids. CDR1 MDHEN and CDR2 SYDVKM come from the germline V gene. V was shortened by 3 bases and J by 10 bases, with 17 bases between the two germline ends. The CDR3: CASSLTGGVAAQYF. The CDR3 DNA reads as TGTGCCAGCAGTTTGACAGGCGGGGTTGCCGCGCAGTATTTT.

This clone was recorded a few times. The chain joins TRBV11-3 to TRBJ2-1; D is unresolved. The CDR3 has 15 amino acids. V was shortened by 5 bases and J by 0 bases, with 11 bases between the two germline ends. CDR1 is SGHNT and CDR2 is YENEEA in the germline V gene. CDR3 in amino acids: CASSRSVGSYNEQFF. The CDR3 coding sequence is TGTGCCAGCAGCCGGTCGGTCGGCTCCTACAATGAGCAGTTCTTC.

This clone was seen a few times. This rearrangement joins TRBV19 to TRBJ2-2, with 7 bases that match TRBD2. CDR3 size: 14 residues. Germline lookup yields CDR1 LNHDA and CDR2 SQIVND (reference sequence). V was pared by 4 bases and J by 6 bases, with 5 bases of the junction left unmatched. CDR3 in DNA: TGTGCCAGTAGTAGCGGGAGTTCGGCCGGGGAGCTGTTTTTT. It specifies CASSSGSSAGELFF.

The CDR3: CATSRDRGDEKLFF. CDR3 DNA: TGTGCCACCAGCAGAGACAGGGGGGATGAAAAACTGTTTTTT. The chain couples TRBV15 to TRBJ1-4, with 7 bases fitting TRBD1. Germline assignment: CDR1 LNHNV and CDR2 YYDKDF (reference sequence). The CDR3 sequence is 14 residues long. The J segment lost 6 bases and the V segment lost 0 bases, leaving 1 base of the junction unmatched.

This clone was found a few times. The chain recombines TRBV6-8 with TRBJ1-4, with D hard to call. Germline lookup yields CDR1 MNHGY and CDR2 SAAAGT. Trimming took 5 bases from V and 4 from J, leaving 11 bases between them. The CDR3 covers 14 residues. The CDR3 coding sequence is TGTGCCAGCAGTAGCGGACGGAGTAATGAAAAACTGTTTTTT. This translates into CASSSGRSNEKLFF.

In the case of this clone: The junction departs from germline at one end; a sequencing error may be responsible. Written as DNA, the CDR3 is TGTGCCAGCAGTGACTCGGGACACAATGAGCAGTTCTTC. It encodes CASSDSGHNEQFF. The gene calls are TRBV6-8 and TRBJ2-1; either TRBD1 or TRBD2 may fit D (5 bases each). The CDR3 sequence is 13 residues long. CDR1 MNHGY and CDR2 SAAAGT come from the germline V gene.

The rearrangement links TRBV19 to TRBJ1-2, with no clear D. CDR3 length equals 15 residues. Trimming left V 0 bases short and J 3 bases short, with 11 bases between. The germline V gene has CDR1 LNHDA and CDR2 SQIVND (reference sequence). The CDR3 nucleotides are TGTGCCAGTAGTATAGATCTTTCGGCCTACTATGGCTACACCTTC. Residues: CASSIDLSAYYGYTF.

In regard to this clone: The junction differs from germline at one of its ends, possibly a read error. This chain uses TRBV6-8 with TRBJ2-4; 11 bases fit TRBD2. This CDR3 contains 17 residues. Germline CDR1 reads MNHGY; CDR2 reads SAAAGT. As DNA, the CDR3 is TGTGCCAGCATACGGAAAGGTAGCGGGGGGGCCATAAACATTCAGTACTTC. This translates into CASIRKGSGGAINIQYF.

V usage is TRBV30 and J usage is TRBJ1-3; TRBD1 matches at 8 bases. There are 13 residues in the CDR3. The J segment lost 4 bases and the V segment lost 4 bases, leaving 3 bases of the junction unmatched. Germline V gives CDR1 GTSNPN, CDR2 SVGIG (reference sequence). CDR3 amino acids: CAWTTGVGNTIYF. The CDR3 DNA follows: TGTGCCTGGACGACAGGGGTCGGAAACACCATATATTTT.

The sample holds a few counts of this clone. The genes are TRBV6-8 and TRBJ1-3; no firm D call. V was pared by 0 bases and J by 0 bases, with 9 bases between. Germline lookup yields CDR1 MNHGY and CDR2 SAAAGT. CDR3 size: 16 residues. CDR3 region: CASSYSGGSSGNTIYF. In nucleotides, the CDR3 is TGTGCCAGCAGTTACTCTGGAGGGAGCTCTGGAAACACCATATATTTT.

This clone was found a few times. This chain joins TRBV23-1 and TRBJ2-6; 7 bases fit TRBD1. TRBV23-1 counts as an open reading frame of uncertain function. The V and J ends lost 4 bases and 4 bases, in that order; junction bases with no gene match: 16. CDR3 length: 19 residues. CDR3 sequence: CASSLCTGTAEAGANVLTF. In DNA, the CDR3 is TGCGCCAGCAGTCTTTGTACAGGGACAGCCGAAGCCGGGGCCAACGTCCTGACTTTC.

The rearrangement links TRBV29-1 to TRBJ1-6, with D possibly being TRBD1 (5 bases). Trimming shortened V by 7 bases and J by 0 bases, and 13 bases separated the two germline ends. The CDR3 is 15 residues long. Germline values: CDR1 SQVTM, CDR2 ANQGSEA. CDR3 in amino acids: CSGRRGSSYNSPLHF. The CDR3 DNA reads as TGCAGCGGCCGGCGGGGGAGCTCCTATAATTCACCCCTCCACTTT.

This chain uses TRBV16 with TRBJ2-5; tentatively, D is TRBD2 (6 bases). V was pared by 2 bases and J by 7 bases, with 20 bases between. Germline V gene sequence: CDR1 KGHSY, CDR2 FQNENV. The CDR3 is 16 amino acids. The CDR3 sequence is CASSQVRRGEEGTQYF. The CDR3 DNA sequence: TGTGCCAGCAGCCAAGTCCGAAGAGGGGAGGAGGGGACCCAGTACTTC. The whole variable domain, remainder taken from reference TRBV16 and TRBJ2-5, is GEEVAQTPKHLVRGEGQKAKLYCAPIKGHSYVFWYQQVLKNEFKFLISFQNENVFDETGMPKERFSAKCLPNSPCSLEIQATKLEDSAVYFCASSQVRRGEEGTQYFGPGTRLLVL.

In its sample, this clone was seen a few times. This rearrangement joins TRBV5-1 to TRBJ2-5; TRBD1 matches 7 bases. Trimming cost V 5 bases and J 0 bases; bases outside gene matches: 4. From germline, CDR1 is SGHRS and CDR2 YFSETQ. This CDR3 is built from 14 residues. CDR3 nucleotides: TGCGCCAGCAGACCTGACAGGGACCAAGAGACCCAGTACTTC. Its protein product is CASRPDRDQETQYF.